The 28 T cell receptor beta chains listed next were all sequenced from one sample in a study of control samples from healthy donors and cancer patients. Clones were sequenced by immunoSEQ multiplex PCR, and TCRdb holds only the in-frame ones, with some missing. The data show about 130,000 clones, with 70% to 90% seen just once and more than 2.5% held by the top ten. Sequenced material: blood. These receptor sequences come from a middle-aged man in good health.

This clone was counted between two and nine times. The chain carries TRBV5-5 and TRBJ1-2; D is unresolved. V lost 4 bases to trimming and J lost 5 bases, with 15 bases between them. CDR1 is SGHKS and CDR2 is YYEKEE in the germline V gene (reference sequence). The CDR3 is made up of 14 amino acids. CDR3 sequence reads: CASSPTLTTYGYTF. The CDR3 DNA follows: TGTGCCAGCAGCCCGACACTAACGACTTATGGCTACACCTTC.

V is TRBV6-6 and J is TRBJ2-1; D is unclear. From germline, CDR1 is MNHNY and CDR2 SVGAGI (reference sequence). The V and J ends lost 5 bases and 1 base respectively, with 15 bases between them. The CDR3 is 16 residues long. CDR3 amino acids: CASSPDQPPSYNEQFF. In DNA, the CDR3 is TGTGCCAGCAGTCCCGACCAGCCACCATCCTACAATGAGCAGTTCTTC.

The rearrangement uses TRBV9 and TRBJ1-5; D may be TRBD1 (5 bases). Germline V CDR1 and CDR2: SGDLS, YYNGEE. Trimming removed 3 bases at V and 0 bases at J, with 7 bases between. The CDR3 is 14 residues long. The CDR3 DNA reads as TGTGCCAGCAGCGGGGGGGGTAGCAATCAGCCCCAGCATTTT. Translated, it gives CASSGGGSNQPQHF.

CDR3 residues: CASSDPFLGLVRYEQYF. CDR3 nucleotides: TGTGCCAGCAGTGACCCGTTCTTGGGACTAGTGAGGTACGAGCAGTACTTC. This rearrangement joins TRBV6-4 to TRBJ2-7; 8 bases fit TRBD2. CDR1 and CDR2 (germline): MRHNA, SNTAGT. V dropped 2 bases and J dropped 4; count of bases not matched to a gene: 13. CDR3 length equals 17 residues.

The chain carries TRBV3-1 (or the pseudogene TRBV3-2) and TRBJ2-3, with unresolved D. The CDR3 contains 15 residues. Trimming stripped 4 bases from V and 2 bases from J, with 13 bases between. The germline gives CDR1 LGHDT, CDR2 YNNKEL (reference sequence). CDR3 loop: CASSPWEGLTDTQYF. The CDR3 bases are TGTGCCAGCAGCCCCTGGGAAGGGCTCACAGATACGCAGTATTTT.

The chain links TRBV7-2 to TRBJ2-2, with a possible D match to TRBD1 (5 bases). The CDR3 runs 14 residues. CDR1 is SGHTA, CDR2 FQGNSA, per germline. V was cut by 4 bases and J by 4 bases, with 10 bases left in between. CDR3 sequence (DNA): TGTGCCAGCAGCTGGCAGGGTCGCACCGGGGAGCTGTTTTTT. Protein product: CASSWQGRTGELFF.

The rearrangement joins TRBV4-2 to TRBJ1-2; unclear D gene. CDR1 is LGHNA, CDR2 YNFKEQ, per germline. V lost 0 bases, J lost 5 bases, and 13 bases lay in between. The CDR3 has 15 amino acids. The CDR3 bases are TGTGCCAGCAGCCAAGATCCGGGCCAACGGTATGGCTACACCTTC. As protein: CASSQDPGQRYGYTF.

This sequence joins TRBV28 and TRBJ2-2; 8 bases map to TRBD1. V dropped 6 bases and J dropped 5; count of bases not matched to a gene: 11. CDR1 and CDR2 from the germline V gene are MDHEN and SYDVKM. This CDR3 has 16 residues. The CDR3 DNA sequence: TGTGCCAGCAGGCCTCGGGACAGGAGTCCGACCGGGGAGCTGTTTTTT. Translated: CASRPRDRSPTGELFF.

The V call is TRBV19, the J call TRBJ2-1, with D perhaps matching TRBD1 (5 bases). The V end lost 5 bases, the J end lost 7 bases, and 15 bases lay between the germline ends. The CDR3 covers 14 residues. Germline V gene data show CDR1 as LNHDA and CDR2 as SQIVND (reference sequence). For the CDR3, the DNA is TGTGCCAGTAGTTCCGCGGACACGGCAAATGAGCAGTTCTTC. Translation gives CASSSADTANEQFF.

The chain is built from TRBV18 and TRBJ1-1; D uncertain. Trimming shortened V by 1 base and J by 4 bases, and 10 bases separated the two germline ends. CDR3 size: 14 residues. Per the germline V gene, CDR1 is KGHSH and CDR2 is LQKENI. The CDR3 loop is CASSPQGLSTEAFF. As DNA, the CDR3 is TGTGCCAGCTCACCACAGGGTCTGAGCACTGAAGCTTTCTTT. The full variable domain, rest sourced from reference TRBV18 and TRBJ1-1, is NAGVMQNPRHLVRRRGQEARLRCSPMKGHSHVYWYRQLPEEGLKFMVYLQKENIIDESGMPKERFSAEFPKEGPSILRIQQVVRGDSAAYFCASSPQGLSTEAFFGQGTRLTVV.

The V and J genes are TRBV7-8 and TRBJ1-4, with D perhaps matching TRBD1 (6 bases). Looked up from germline, CDR1 is SGHVS and CDR2 is FQNEAQ. With 0 bases removed from V and 8 bases from J, the gap between germline ends came to 7 bases. The CDR3 loop spans 13 amino acids. In DNA, the CDR3 is TGTGCCAGCAGCTTAGCAGGGACAGAAAAACTGTTTTTT. Its protein is CASSLAGTEKLFF.

The rearrangement links TRBV28 to TRBJ2-7; 10 bases align to TRBD1. Germline values: CDR1 MDHEN, CDR2 SYDVKM. The CDR3 is 15 residues long. The trim removed 8 bases at V and 5 bases at J, leaving 12 bases unmatched. The CDR3 loop reads CASWGLGTGVNEQYF. In nucleotides, the CDR3 is TGTGCCAGCTGGGGTCTCGGGACAGGGGTGAACGAGCAGTACTTC.

V usage is TRBV19 and J usage is TRBJ1-5; tentative D call: TRBD1 (5 bases). V lost 0 bases and J lost 2, with 11 bases in between. This CDR3 spans 16 amino acids. Germline CDR1 and CDR2: LNHDA and SQIVND (reference sequence). The CDR3 bases are TGTGCCAGTAGTATAGACGGGGGTTATCGCAATCAGCCCCAGCATTTT. It codes for CASSIDGGYRNQPQHF.

V is TRBV19 and J is TRBJ1-1; 9 nucleotides match TRBD1. The germline V gene has CDR1 LNHDA and CDR2 SQIVND (reference sequence). This CDR3 is 15 amino acids long. J gave up 1 base and V 2 bases, and 2 bases lay outside the gene matches. This chain's CDR3 is CASSITGGTNTEAFF. As DNA, the CDR3 is TGTGCCAGTAGTATAACAGGGGGCACGAACACTGAAGCTTTCTTT.

The chain has TRBV5-1 and TRBJ2-1, with TRBD2 identical over 10 bases. CDR3 length: 15 residues. Unmatched junction bases numbered 6, after V lost 4 bases and J lost 5 bases. Germline-derived CDR1 and CDR2 are SGHRS and YFSETQ. The CDR3 sequence: CASSRGLAANNEQFF. The CDR3 bases are TGCGCCAGCAGCAGAGGACTAGCGGCAAACAATGAGCAGTTCTTC.

This clone was counted once. The chain carries TRBV28 and TRBJ2-1; possibly TRBD2 for D (5 bases). V gave up 6 bases and J gave up 5 bases, with 20 bases separating them. Germline lookup yields CDR1 MDHEN and CDR2 SYDVKM. CDR3 length equals 16 residues. The CDR3 reads CASRYPGSARNNEQFF. The CDR3 DNA follows: TGTGCCAGCAGGTACCCGGGATCGGCTAGAAACAATGAGCAGTTCTTC.

This sequence joins TRBV28 and TRBJ1-2, with 8 bases fitting TRBD1. Germline CDR1 MDHEN, CDR2 SYDVKM. J lost 3 bases, V lost 5 bases, and 5 bases had no gene match. The CDR3 length is 14 residues. CDR3 amino acids: CASSLGTGHYGYTF. DNA for the CDR3: TGTGCCAGCAGTCTTGGGACAGGACACTATGGCTACACCTTC.

This chain links TRBV6-1 with TRBJ1-5, with a weak D call TRBD1 (5 bases). The germline CDR1 and CDR2 sequences are MNHNS and SASEGT. The CDR3 length is 15 residues. Trimming took off 2 bases at V and 1 base at J, with 9 bases between the two ends. The CDR3 loop is CASSEYGGSNQPQHF. CDR3 in DNA: TGTGCCAGCAGTGAATATGGGGGGAGCAATCAGCCCCAGCATTTT.

The rearrangement links TRBV5-6 to TRBJ2-7, with D uncertain. Germline CDR1 SGHDT, CDR2 YYEEEE. V lost 4 bases, J lost 0 bases, and 2 bases lay in between. The CDR3 totals 11 residues. The CDR3 loop reads CASSHSYEQYF. CDR3 nucleotide sequence: TGTGCCAGCAGCCACTCCTACGAGCAGTACTTC.

The chain has TRBV5-4 and TRBJ2-1; perhaps D is TRBD1 or TRBD2 (5 bases each). CDR3 size: 14 residues. Trimming shortened V by 3 bases and J by 10 bases, and 17 bases separated the two germline ends. Germline CDR1 is SGHNT and CDR2 is YYREEE (reference sequence). CDR3 coding DNA: TGTGCCAGCAGCTCCGGGACGGTGGTTTCGGAGCAGTTCTTC. Protein product: CASSSGTVVSEQFF.

This chain connects TRBV7-3 to TRBJ2-3, with D maybe TRBD1 (6 bases). This CDR3 spans 14 amino acids. With 3 bases removed from V and 0 bases from J, the gap between germline ends came to 7 bases. The V gene's germline CDR1 is SGHTA and CDR2 FQGTGA. CDR3 coding DNA: TGTGCCAGCAGCTTCACAGGGAGCACAGATACGCAGTATTTT. Its translation: CASSFTGSTDTQYF.

In this sample, this clone turned up once. The chain joins TRBV7-2 to TRBJ2-3, with D possibly being TRBD2 (5 bases). With 7 bases removed from V and 8 bases from J, the gap between germline ends came to 19 bases. CDR3 size: 14 residues. CDR1 and CDR2 (germline): SGHTA, FQGNSA. The CDR3 reads CASTPTPTAGTQYF. The CDR3 nucleotides read TGTGCCAGCACCCCGACCCCCACTGCGGGTACGCAGTATTTT. The whole variable domain, filled in from reference TRBV7-2 and TRBJ2-3, reads GAGVSQSPSNKVTEKGKDVELRCDPISGHTALYWYRQSLGQGLEFLIYFQGNSAPDKSGLPSDRFSAERTGGSVSTLTIQRTQQEDSAVYLCASTPTPTAGTQYFGPGTRLTVL.

The CDR3 loop is CSAMWSLVDTF. The CDR3 DNA follows: TGCAGTGCTATGTGGTCGTTGGTTGACACCTTC. J is TRBJ1-2 and V is TRBV20-1, with D unclear. The V end lost 4 bases, the J end lost 12 bases, and 15 bases lay between the germline ends. The CDR3 has 11 residues. Germline CDR1 is DFQATT and CDR2 is SNEGSKA (reference sequence).

This chain joins TRBV9 and TRBJ2-7; D call uncertain. Germline CDR1 is SGDLS and CDR2 is YYNGEE. This CDR3 spans 13 amino acids. Trimming took off 0 bases at V and 3 bases at J, with 7 bases between the two ends. CDR3 sequence: CASSVATSYEQYF. The CDR3 DNA follows: TGTGCCAGCAGCGTAGCTACAAGCTACGAGCAGTACTTC. Together with reference TRBV9 and TRBJ2-7, the CDR3 gives the full variable domain: DSGVTQTPKHLITATGQRVTLRCSPRSGDLSVYWYQQSLDQGLQFLIQYYNGEERAKGNILERFSAQQFPDLHSELNLSSLELGDSALYFCASSVATSYEQYFGPGTRLTVT.

This clone was observed a few times. The chain has TRBV30 and TRBJ1-6; D is ambiguous. This CDR3 spans 17 amino acids. The ends were cut back, 3 bases at V and 0 bases at J, with 15 bases in the middle. CDR1 GTSNPN and CDR2 SVGIG come from the germline V gene (reference sequence). This CDR3 reads CAWRIGLRSSYNSPLHF. The CDR3 DNA sequence: TGTGCCTGGAGGATAGGATTAAGGAGCTCCTATAATTCACCCCTCCACTTT.

This clone was seen only once. The chain carries TRBV6-5 and TRBJ1-1; no firm D call. The CDR3 runs 14 residues. V lost 0 bases and J lost 3, with 8 bases in between. Germline V gene lookup returns CDR1 MNHEY and CDR2 SVGAGI. Written as DNA, the CDR3 is TGTGCCAGCAGTTACTCGAAAGGGTACACTGAAGCTTTCTTT. Translated, it gives CASSYSKGYTEAFF.

The rearrangement joins TRBV13 to TRBJ1-2; tentatively, D is TRBD1 (5 bases). The length of the CDR3 is 16 residues. Per germline, CDR1 PRHDT and CDR2 FYEKMQ (reference sequence). The ends were cut back, 0 bases at V and 4 bases at J, with 15 bases in the middle. The CDR3 nucleotides read TGTGCCAGCAGCTTAGGCCGGTCTCGGGGGGGCTATGGCTACACCTTC. Protein sequence: CASSLGRSRGGYGYTF.

The chain uses TRBV5-1 and TRBJ1-6; D call uncertain. This CDR3 contains 14 residues. Per the germline V gene, CDR1 is SGHRS and CDR2 is YFSETQ. V was trimmed by 3 bases and J by 6 bases, leaving 10 bases between them. The CDR3 spells CASSSGTVNSPLHF. The CDR3 region has the DNA TGCGCCAGCAGCTCGGGTACAGTTAATTCACCCCTCCACTTT.